A single sample is the source of the 3 T cell receptor beta chains below, sequenced in a study of shared clonotypes between healthy human individuals. Naive CD8 isolation took CD45RO-negative cells positively selected for CCR7 and excluded terminally differentiated effector memory CD45RA+ cells. The repertoire was sequenced with immunoSEQ multiplex PCR; TCRdb's copy has only in-frame clones and lacks some. The table shows roughly 1,800,000 clones, with about 94% occurring only once. Sequencing was done on a sample of naive CD8+ T cells sorted from blood. These receptors came from a man younger than 35 in good health.

This chain links TRBV19 with TRBJ2-7, with 11 bases lining up with TRBD2. V gave up 5 bases and J gave up 5 bases; unmatched junction bases: 14. There are 17 residues in the CDR3. Germline lookup yields CDR1 LNHDA and CDR2 SQIVND (reference sequence). The CDR3: CASSGSISGRAGHEQYF. Here the CDR3 DNA reads TGTGCCAGTAGTGGATCTATTAGCGGGAGGGCCGGACACGAGCAGTACTTC.

The J gene is TRBJ1-2, the V gene TRBV27; the match to TRBD1 covers 7 bases. The CDR3 runs 13 residues. CDR1 is MNHEY and CDR2 is SMNVEV in the germline V gene (reference sequence). The trim removed 6 bases at V and 2 bases at J, leaving 3 bases unmatched. The CDR3 DNA is TGTGCCAGCAGCCAGGGGGGGAACTATGGCTACACCTTC. Protein product: CASSQGGNYGYTF.

The V and J genes are TRBV15 and TRBJ1-4, with D maybe TRBD1 (6 bases). This CDR3 is 16 amino acids long. Between the trimmed V and J ends, which lost 5 bases and 0 bases, there was a span of 13 bases. Germline V gene lookup returns CDR1 LNHNV and CDR2 YYDKDF (reference sequence). CDR3 in amino acids: CATSPDRTSTNEKLFF. As DNA, the CDR3 is TGTGCCACCAGCCCTGACAGGACTTCAACTAATGAAAAACTGTTTTTT.